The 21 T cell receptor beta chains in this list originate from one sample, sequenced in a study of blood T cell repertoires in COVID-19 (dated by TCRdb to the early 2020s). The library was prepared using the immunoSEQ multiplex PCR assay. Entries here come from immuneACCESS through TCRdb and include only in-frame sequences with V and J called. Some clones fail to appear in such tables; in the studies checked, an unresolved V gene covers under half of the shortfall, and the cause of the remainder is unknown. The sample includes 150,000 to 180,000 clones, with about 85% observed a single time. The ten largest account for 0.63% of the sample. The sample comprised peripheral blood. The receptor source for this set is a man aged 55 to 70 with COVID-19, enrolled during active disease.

The CDR3 nucleotides are TGTGCCAGCAGTTCCACGACAGGGACATCCTATGGCTACACCTTC. This translates into CASSSTTGTSYGYTF. The chain has TRBV6-6 and TRBJ1-2; 7 bases are shared with TRBD1. The CDR3 extends over 15 amino acids. Trimming removed 4 bases from V and 4 bases from J; junction bases left unmatched: 9. Germline V gives CDR1 MNHNY, CDR2 SVGAGI (reference sequence).

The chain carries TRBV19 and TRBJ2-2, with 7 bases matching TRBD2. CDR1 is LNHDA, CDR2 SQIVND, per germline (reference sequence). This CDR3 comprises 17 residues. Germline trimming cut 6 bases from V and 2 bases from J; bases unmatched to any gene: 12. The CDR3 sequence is CASSRPRGGDNTGELFF. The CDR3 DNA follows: TGTGCCAGTAGCAGGCCCCGGGGAGGGGATAACACCGGGGAGCTGTTTTTT.

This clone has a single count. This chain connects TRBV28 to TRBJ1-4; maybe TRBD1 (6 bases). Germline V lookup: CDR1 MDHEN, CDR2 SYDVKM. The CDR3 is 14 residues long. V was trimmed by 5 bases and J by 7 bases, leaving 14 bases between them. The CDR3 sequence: CASSPHREGEKLFF. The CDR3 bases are TGTGCCAGCAGTCCGCACAGGGAAGGTGAAAAACTGTTTTTT. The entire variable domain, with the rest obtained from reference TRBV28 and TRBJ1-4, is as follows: DVKVTQSSRYLVKRTGEKVFLECVQDMDHENMFWYRQDPGLGLRLIYFSYDVKMKEKGDIPEGYSVSREKKERFSLILESASTNQTSMYLCASSPHREGEKLFFGSGTQLSVL.

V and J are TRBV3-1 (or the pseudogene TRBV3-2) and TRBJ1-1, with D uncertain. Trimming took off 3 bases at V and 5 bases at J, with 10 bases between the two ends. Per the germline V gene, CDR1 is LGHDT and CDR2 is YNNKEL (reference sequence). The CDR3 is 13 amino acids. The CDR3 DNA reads TGTGCCAGCAGCCACGAACGGCGGACTGAAGCTTTCTTT. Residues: CASSHERRTEAFF.

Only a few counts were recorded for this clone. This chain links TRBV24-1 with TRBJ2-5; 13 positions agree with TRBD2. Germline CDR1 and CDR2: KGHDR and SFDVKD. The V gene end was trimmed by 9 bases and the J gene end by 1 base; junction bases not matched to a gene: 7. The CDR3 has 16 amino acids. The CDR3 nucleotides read TGTGCCACCGGGGGGACTAGCGGGGCCTTCCAAGAGACCCAGTACTTC. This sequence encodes CATGGTSGAFQETQYF.

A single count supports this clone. The CDR3 DNA sequence: TGTGCCACCAGCAGAGAAAGACTACTCCTGAGCAATGAGCAGTTCTTC. Encoded protein: CATSRERLLLSNEQFF. The V gene is TRBV15, the J gene TRBJ2-1, with a tentative D call TRBD2 (5 bases). Looked up from germline, CDR1 is LNHNV and CDR2 is YYDKDF (reference sequence). V lost 0 bases to trimming and J lost 6 bases, with 15 bases between them. CDR3 size: 16 residues.

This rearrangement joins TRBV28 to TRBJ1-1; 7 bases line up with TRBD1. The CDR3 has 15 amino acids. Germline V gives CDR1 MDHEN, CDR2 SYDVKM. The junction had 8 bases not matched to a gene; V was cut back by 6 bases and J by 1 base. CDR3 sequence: CASSHGTAANTEAFF. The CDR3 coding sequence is TGTGCCAGCAGCCATGGGACAGCAGCGAACACTGAAGCTTTCTTT.

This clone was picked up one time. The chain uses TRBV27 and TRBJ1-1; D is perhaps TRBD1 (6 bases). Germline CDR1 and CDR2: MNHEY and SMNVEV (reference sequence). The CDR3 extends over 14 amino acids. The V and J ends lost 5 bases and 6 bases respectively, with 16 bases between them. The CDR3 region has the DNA TGTGCCAGCAGTCCCCCGGGCAGGGGAGCTGAAGCTTTCTTT. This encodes CASSPPGRGAEAFF.

CDR3 sequence (DNA): TGTGCCAGTAAACGGGAGAAAATGATGAACACTGAAGCTTTCTTT. It is translated as CASKREKMMNTEAFF. The V gene is TRBV19, the J gene TRBJ1-1; D is ambiguous. The V gene's germline CDR1 is LNHDA and CDR2 SQIVND (reference sequence). V was shortened by 7 bases and J by 0 bases, with 15 bases between the two germline ends. This CDR3 is built from 15 residues.

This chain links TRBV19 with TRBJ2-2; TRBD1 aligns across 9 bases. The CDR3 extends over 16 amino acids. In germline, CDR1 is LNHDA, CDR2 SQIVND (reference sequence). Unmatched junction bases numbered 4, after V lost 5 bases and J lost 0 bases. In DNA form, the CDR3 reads TGTGCCAGTAGTGAACGGACAGGGGCGAACACCGGGGAGCTGTTTTTT. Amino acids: CASSERTGANTGELFF. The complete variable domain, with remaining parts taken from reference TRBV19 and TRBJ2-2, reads DGGITQSPKYLFRKEGQNVTLSCEQNLNHDAMYWYRQDPGQGLRLIYYSQIVNDFQKGDIAEGYSVSREKKESFPLTVTSAQKNPTAFYLCASSERTGANTGELFFGEGSRLTVL.

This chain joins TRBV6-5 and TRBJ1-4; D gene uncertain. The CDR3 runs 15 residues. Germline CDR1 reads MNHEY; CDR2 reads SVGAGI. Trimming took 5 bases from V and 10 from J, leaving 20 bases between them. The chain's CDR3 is CASSRMSERAVKLFF. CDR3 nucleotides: TGTGCCAGCAGTCGAATGTCGGAGAGAGCCGTAAAACTGTTTTTT.

The CDR3 protein is CATSLLAGGSQETQYF. The CDR3 region has the DNA TGTGCCACCAGTCTACTAGCGGGAGGGTCCCAAGAGACCCAGTACTTC. V and J are TRBV15 and TRBJ2-5, with 13 bases lining up with TRBD2. The germline V gene encodes CDR1 LNHNV and CDR2 YYDKDF (reference sequence). The CDR3 contains 16 residues. With V trimmed by 6 bases and J by 1 base, 5 bases remained unmatched.

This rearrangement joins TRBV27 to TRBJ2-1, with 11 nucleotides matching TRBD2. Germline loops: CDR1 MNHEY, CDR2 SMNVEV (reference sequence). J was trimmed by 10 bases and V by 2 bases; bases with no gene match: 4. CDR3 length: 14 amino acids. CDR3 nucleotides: TGTGCCAGCAGTTTACTAGCGGGGGGCAGGGAGCAGTTCTTC. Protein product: CASSLLAGGREQFF.

CDR3 DNA sequence: TGTGCCAGCAGCATAGGGACCGCGGGGTTCAGTGAAAAACTGTTTTTT. Translation gives CASSIGTAGFSEKLFF. The J gene is TRBJ1-4, the V gene TRBV5-4, with D possibly TRBD1 on 5 matching bases. This CDR3 region has 16 residues. Germline V gene data show CDR1 as SGHNT and CDR2 as YYREEE (reference sequence). With 4 bases removed from V and 7 bases from J, the gap between germline ends came to 20 bases. Together with reference TRBV5-4 and TRBJ1-4, the CDR3 gives the full variable domain: ETGVTQSPTHLIKTRGQQVTLRCSSQSGHNTVSWYQQALGQGPQFIFQYYREEENGRGNFPPRFSGLQFPNYSSELNVNALELDDSALYLCASSIGTAGFSEKLFFGSGTQLSVL.

In DNA, the CDR3 is TGCAGCGTTGAAGTAGTGGGACAGGGGGATGGCTACACCTTC. This gives the protein CSVEVVGQGDGYTF. V is TRBV29-1 and J is TRBJ1-2, with 11 bases aligning to TRBD1. Germline CDR1 is SQVTM and CDR2 is ANQGSEA. This CDR3 is built from 14 residues. V shed 1 base and J 6 bases; nucleotides not matched to a gene: 4. Full variable domain (rest looked up from reference TRBV29-1 and TRBJ1-2): SAVISQKPSRDICQRGTSLTIQCQVDSQVTMMFWYRQQPGQSLTLIATANQGSEATYESGFVIDKFPISRPNLTFSTLTVSNMSPEDSSIYLCSVEVVGQGDGYTFGSGTRLTVV.

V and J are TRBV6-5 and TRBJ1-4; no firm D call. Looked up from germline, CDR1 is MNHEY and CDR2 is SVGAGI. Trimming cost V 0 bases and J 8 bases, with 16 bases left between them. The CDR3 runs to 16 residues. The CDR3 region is CASSYSSFGVGEKLFF. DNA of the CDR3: TGTGCCAGCAGTTACTCGAGTTTCGGAGTTGGGGAAAAACTGTTTTTT.

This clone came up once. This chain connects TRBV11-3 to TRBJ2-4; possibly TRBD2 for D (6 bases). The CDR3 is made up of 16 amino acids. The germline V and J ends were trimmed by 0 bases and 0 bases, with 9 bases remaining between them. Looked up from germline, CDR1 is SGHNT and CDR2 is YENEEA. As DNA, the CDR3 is TGTGCCAGCAGCTTAGAGGGGGACTTAGCCAAAAACATTCAGTACTTC. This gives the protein CASSLEGDLAKNIQYF.

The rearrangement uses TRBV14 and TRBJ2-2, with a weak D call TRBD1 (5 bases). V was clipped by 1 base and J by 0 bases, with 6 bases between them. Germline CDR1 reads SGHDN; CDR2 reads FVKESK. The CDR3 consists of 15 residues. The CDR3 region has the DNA TGTGCCAGCAGCCAAGGGGGCCCGAACACCGGGGAGCTGTTTTTT. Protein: CASSQGGPNTGELFF.

CDR3 DNA: TGTGCCAGCAGCTTAGTAGGGGCAGATACGCAGTATTTT. Translation: CASSLVGADTQYF. V usage is TRBV7-9 and J usage is TRBJ2-3; D possibly corresponds to TRBD1 (5 bases). Germline values: CDR1 SEHNR, CDR2 FQNEAQ (reference sequence). This CDR3 has 13 residues. Trimming stripped 1 base from V and 4 bases from J, with 6 bases between.

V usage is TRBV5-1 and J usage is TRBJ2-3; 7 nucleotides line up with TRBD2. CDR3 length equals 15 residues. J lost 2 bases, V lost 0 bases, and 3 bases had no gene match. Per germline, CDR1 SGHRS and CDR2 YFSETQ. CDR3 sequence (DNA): TGCGCCAGCAGCTTGGCCCTAGCGGCCACAGATACGCAGTATTTT. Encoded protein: CASSLALAATDTQYF. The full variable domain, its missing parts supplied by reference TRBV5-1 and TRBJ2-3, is KAGVTQTPRYLIKTRGQQVTLSCSPISGHRSVSWYQQTPGQGLQFLFEYFSETQRNKGNFPGRFSGRQFSNSRSEMNVSTLELGDSALYLCASSLALAATDTQYFGPGTRLTVL.

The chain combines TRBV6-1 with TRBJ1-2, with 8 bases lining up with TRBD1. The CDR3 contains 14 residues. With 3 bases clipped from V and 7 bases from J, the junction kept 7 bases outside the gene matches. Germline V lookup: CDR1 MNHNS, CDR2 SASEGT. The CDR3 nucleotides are TGTGCCAGCAGTGACGGACAGGGTACCACTGGCTACACCTTC. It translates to CASSDGQGTTGYTF.